Shown below are 20 T cell receptor beta chains from a single sample sequenced in a study of lymphopenia after photon versus proton radiotherapy (dated by TCRdb to between 2018 and 2021). The library was produced with the immunoSEQ multiplex PCR assay. The table was pulled from immuneACCESS by TCRdb, which kept in-frame rearrangements only. Such tables lose some clones; where checked, under half of the loss comes from unresolved V genes, and the rest has no known cause. The sample profile shows 43,000 or so clones; 85% to 90% of them were found once. Around 2.2% of the sample rests with the top ten. The specimen comprised peripheral blood, sampled from a patient treated with photon-based radiotherapy. These receptor sequences come from a man aged 35 to 55 with gastric cancer.

V and J are TRBV30 and TRBJ2-7; D ambiguous. Germline assignment: CDR1 GTSNPN and CDR2 SVGIG (reference sequence). The CDR3 is 11 residues long. Trimming took off 2 bases at V and 4 bases at J, with 6 bases between the two ends. CDR3 region: CAWSMGYEQYF. DNA of the CDR3: TGTGCCTGGAGTATGGGTTACGAGCAGTACTTC.

The V call is TRBV5-4, the J call TRBJ2-5; TRBD1 aligns across 11 bases. Trimming at V came to 7 bases and at J to 5 bases, leaving 7 bases not matched to a gene. There are 14 residues in the CDR3. Per germline, CDR1 SGHNT and CDR2 YYREEE (reference sequence). The CDR3 bases are TGTGCCAGCGGCTGGACAGGGGGCGCCGAGACCCAGTACTTC. Its translation is CASGWTGGAETQYF.

A single count supports this clone. The rearrangement uses TRBV29-1 and TRBJ2-7; D call uncertain. The germline V gene encodes CDR1 SQVTM and CDR2 ANQGSEA. The V and J ends lost 7 bases and 2 bases respectively, with 9 bases between them. The CDR3 contains 11 residues. CDR3 sequence (DNA): TGCAGCGCCCGCATGGCCTACGAGCAGTACTTC. Translating it yields CSARMAYEQYF.

This clone has a single count. The chain links TRBV30 to TRBJ2-7; 10 nucleotides agree with TRBD1. There are 12 residues in the CDR3. Per the germline V gene, CDR1 is GTSNPN and CDR2 is SVGIG (reference sequence). Trimming removed 7 bases from V and 6 bases from J; junction bases left unmatched: 6. The CDR3 DNA reads TGTGCCTTGGGGACAGGGGTGGGCGAGCAGTACTTC. Amino acids: CALGTGVGEQYF.

This clone was counted once. The chain has TRBV4-2 and TRBJ2-1, with 7 bases aligning to TRBD1. The CDR3 is 15 residues long. The V and J ends lost 4 bases and 8 bases, in that order; junction bases with no gene match: 11. In germline, CDR1 is LGHNA, CDR2 YNFKEQ. The DNA of the CDR3 is TGTGCCAGCAGCCTGAGACAGGGCCAAGACGATGAGCAGTTCTTC. It is translated as CASSLRQGQDDEQFF.

The rearrangement uses TRBV5-1 and TRBJ2-2; no reliable D call. V was pared by 0 bases and J by 2 bases, with 8 bases between. This CDR3 has 15 residues. Per germline, CDR1 SGHRS and CDR2 YFSETQ. CDR3 amino acids: CASSLEVANTGELFF. DNA for the CDR3: TGCGCCAGCAGCTTGGAAGTAGCAAACACCGGGGAGCTGTTTTTT.

The rearrangement joins TRBV5-6 to TRBJ1-2, with unresolved D. The CDR3 runs 14 residues. V gave up 4 bases and J gave up 8 bases, with 18 bases separating them. Germline V gives CDR1 SGHDT, CDR2 YYEEEE. The CDR3 bases are TGTGCCAGCAGCCCCCCCCGCCGGACTGGGGGCTACACCTTC. This translates into CASSPPRRTGGYTF.

This rearrangement joins TRBV6-1 to TRBJ2-2, with D perhaps matching TRBD1 (6 bases). This CDR3 is built from 15 residues. Trimming removed 6 bases from V and 7 bases from J, with 18 bases in between. The germline V gene encodes CDR1 MNHNS and CDR2 SASEGT. DNA of the CDR3: TGTGCCAGCAGGTTCCCGGGACACCGGGGCGGGGAGCTGTTTTTT. Protein sequence: CASRFPGHRGGELFF.

In DNA, the CDR3 is TGCGCCAGCAGCTTCGGCAGCCTGGACGAGCAGTACTTC. Translated: CASSFGSLDEQYF. V gene TRBV5-1 combines with J gene TRBJ2-7; D not resolved. This CDR3 has 13 residues. V was trimmed by 2 bases and J by 5 bases, leaving 11 bases between them. CDR1 and CDR2 (germline): SGHRS, YFSETQ.

This clone was detected only once. The rearrangement uses TRBV2 and TRBJ1-4, with a possible D match to TRBD1 (5 bases). Germline V CDR1 and CDR2: SNHLY, FYNNEI. Deletions cut 6 bases from V and 5 bases from J, with 13 bases between. This CDR3 is built from 14 residues. The CDR3 bases are TGTGCCAGCAGCGGGGGGGACCTCAATGAAAAACTGTTTTTT. It specifies CASSGGDLNEKLFF. Complete variable domain (other parts from reference TRBV2 and TRBJ1-4): EPEVTQTPSHQVTQMGQEVILRCVPISNHLYFYWYRQILGQKVEFLVSFYNNEISEKSEIFDDQFSVERPDGSNFTLKIRSTKLEDSAMYFCASSGGDLNEKLFFGSGTQLSVL.

Points on this clone: Within the sample, other DNA sequences also encode this same CDR3. The J gene is TRBJ2-1, the V gene TRBV19, with TRBD2 matching over 7 bases. Germline V lookup: CDR1 LNHDA, CDR2 SQIVND (reference sequence). The CDR3 extends over 15 amino acids. Trimming removed 6 bases from V and 3 bases from J; junction bases left unmatched: 8. CDR3 DNA: TGTGCCAGTAGGCCCCGCGGGGGTATCTACAATGAGCAGTTCTTC. Its translation is CASRPRGGIYNEQFF.

Remarks on this clone: Other nucleotide sequences from this sample produce the same CDR3. The V gene is TRBV7-2, the J gene TRBJ1-6; a weak D match, TRBD1 (5 bases). V lost 1 base and J lost 5, with 6 bases in between. The CDR3 spans 14 residues. Germline assignment: CDR1 SGHTA and CDR2 FQGNSA. The CDR3 loop reads CASSLGQNNSPLHF. The CDR3 DNA reads TGTGCCAGCAGCTTAGGACAGAATAATTCACCCCTCCACTTT.

The genes are TRBV4-2 and TRBJ1-1; no definite D call. The V gene's germline CDR1 is LGHNA and CDR2 YNFKEQ. The CDR3 spans 14 residues. Trimming took 1 base from V and 1 from J, leaving 7 bases between them. The CDR3 DNA is TGTGCCAGCAGCCAAGCAAGAGGGAACACTGAAGCTTTCTTT. Protein: CASSQARGNTEAFF.

The chain employs TRBV10-3 and TRBJ2-7; D remains unclear. Deletions cut 3 bases from V and 3 bases from J, with 6 bases between. The germline CDR1 and CDR2 sequences are ENHRY and SYGVKD. This CDR3 comprises 12 residues. The CDR3, as DNA: TGTGCCATCAGTGAACAGAACTACGAGCAGTACTTC. Translating gives CAISEQNYEQYF.

This chain uses TRBV18 with TRBJ2-1; tentative D call: TRBD2 (6 bases). V was pared by 6 bases and J by 2 bases, with 8 bases between. The CDR3 has 13 residues. Germline V CDR1 and CDR2: KGHSH, LQKENI. As DNA, the CDR3 is TGTGCCAGCTCGCGCGGGACCTACAATGAGCAGTTCTTC. Protein product: CASSRGTYNEQFF.

As regards this clone: The junction departs from germline at one end; a sequencing error may be responsible. The gene calls are TRBV27 and TRBJ2-5; TRBD2 matches 7 bases. The CDR3 runs to 17 residues. Per germline, CDR1 MNHEY and CDR2 SMNVEV (reference sequence). CDR3 protein: CAGSLSGGLGDQETQYF. The CDR3, as DNA: TGTGCCGGCAGTTTATCGGGGGGTCTGGGGGATCAAGAGACCCAGTACTTC.

DNA of the CDR3: TGTGCCAGCAGTCCTACCGGGACCCCGGGAGGAAACACCATATATTTT. As protein: CASSPTGTPGGNTIYF. The chain uses TRBV14 and TRBJ1-3; a possible D gene is TRBD1 (5 bases). Trimming took off 6 bases at V and 4 bases at J, with 19 bases between the two ends. Germline V CDR1 and CDR2: SGHDN, FVKESK. The CDR3 is 16 residues long.

This sequence joins TRBV6-5 and TRBJ2-3; 11 bases agree with TRBD1. The CDR3 is 15 residues long. The J segment lost 4 bases and the V segment lost 5 bases, leaving 5 bases of the junction unmatched. Germline CDR1 and CDR2: MNHEY and SVGAGI. This chain's CDR3 is CASSRGQGGADTQYF. Written as DNA, the CDR3 is TGTGCCAGCAGTAGGGGACAGGGGGGGGCAGATACGCAGTATTTT.

The chain employs TRBV6-6 and TRBJ1-3; D possibly corresponds to TRBD1 (5 bases). Germline loops: CDR1 MNHNY, CDR2 SVGAGI (reference sequence). V lost 6 bases, J lost 0 bases, and 15 bases lay in between. There are 16 residues in the CDR3. CDR3 loop: CASRRSGTASGNTIYF. CDR3 nucleotides: TGTGCCAGCAGGCGCTCCGGGACGGCCTCTGGAAACACCATATATTTT.

This clone showed up just once. This rearrangement joins TRBV9 to TRBJ1-3, with 7 bases identical to TRBD1. The J segment lost 4 bases and the V segment lost 3 bases, leaving 4 bases of the junction unmatched. Per the germline V gene, CDR1 is SGDLS and CDR2 is YYNGEE. This CDR3 region has 14 residues. CDR3 coding DNA: TGTGCCAGCAGCGCAGACAGGGAGGGAAACACCATATATTTT. Translation gives CASSADREGNTIYF.